The rows below give T cell receptor beta chains drawn from one sample of a study of blood T cell repertoires in COVID-19. Data came from immunoSEQ multiplex PCR; TCRdb stores just in-frame clones and leaves some out. The sample holds 200,000 or so clones, roughly four fifths seen once. The sample comprised peripheral blood. These receptors were collected from a woman aged 60-75 years with acute or convalescent COVID-19. Both conserved end residues are part of each CDR3. Fields, in order: D gene, V gene, J gene, clone size, CDR3 DNA, CDR3 protein. A D gene is named only where the DNA matches it firmly. For some rows the clone size is stated as once, few or many, or as a class when expanded; others skip it.

d_gene: TRBD1; v_gene: TRBV11-2; j_gene: TRBJ1-2; abundance: -; CDR3nt: TGTGCCAGCAGCCCCTCGGACAGGGGCTATGGCTACACCTTC; CDR3aa: CASSPSDRGYGYTF
d_gene: -; v_gene: TRBV11-2; j_gene: TRBJ2-7; abundance: -; CDR3nt: TGTGCCAGCAGCTTAGTTCGGGGGGCTGACGAGCAGTACTTC; CDR3aa: CASSLVRGADEQYF
d_gene: TRBD2; v_gene: TRBV5-1; j_gene: TRBJ2-3; abundance: -; CDR3nt: TGCGCCAGCAGCGGACTAGAGGTGGGCACAGATACGCAGTATTTT; CDR3aa: CASSGLEVGTDTQYF
d_gene: -; v_gene: TRBV3-1/TRBV3-2; j_gene: TRBJ1-2; abundance: -; CDR3nt: TGTGCCAGCAGCCCCAGGGGATTCTATGGCTACACCTTC; CDR3aa: CASSPRGFYGYTF
d_gene: -; v_gene: TRBV5-6; j_gene: TRBJ1-1; abundance: once; CDR3nt: TGTGCCAGCAGCAAACTTCAGGGGAATACTGAAGCTTTCTTT; CDR3aa: CASSKLQGNTEAFF
d_gene: -; v_gene: TRBV5-6; j_gene: TRBJ1-1; abundance: -; CDR3nt: TGTGCCAGCAGCTTGATCGGGTCTTTGAACACTGAAGCTTTCTTT; CDR3aa: CASSLIGSLNTEAFF
d_gene: TRBD2; v_gene: TRBV5-5; j_gene: TRBJ2-5; abundance: few; CDR3nt: TGTGCCAGCAGCTTGGAAGGGACTAGCAAAGAGACCCAGTACTTC; CDR3aa: CASSLEGTSKETQYF
d_gene: TRBD1; v_gene: TRBV14; j_gene: TRBJ1-2; abundance: -; CDR3nt: TGTGCCAGCAGCCAAGATGGTCCCCGACAGGGATACATCTATGGCTACACCTTC; CDR3aa: CASSQDGPRQGYIYGYTF
d_gene: -; v_gene: TRBV5-4; j_gene: TRBJ1-2; abundance: -; CDR3nt: TGTGCCAGCAGCTCTGGAGGTTCGGAGAACTATGGCTACACCTTC; CDR3aa: CASSSGGSENYGYTF
d_gene: -; v_gene: TRBV3-1/TRBV3-2; j_gene: TRBJ1-3; abundance: -; CDR3nt: TGTGCCAGCAGCCAAGGAGTGGGTCTAGTGGGAAACACCATATATTTT; CDR3aa: CASSQGVGLVGNTIYF
d_gene: TRBD1; v_gene: TRBV4-2; j_gene: TRBJ1-2; abundance: -; CDR3nt: TGTGCCAGCAGCCAAGAACAGGGGGCATACGGCTACACCTTC; CDR3aa: CASSQEQGAYGYTF
d_gene: -; v_gene: TRBV19; j_gene: TRBJ2-6; abundance: -; CDR3nt: TGTGCCAGTAGTATAGAGCCAGCTGGGGCCAACGTCCTGACTTTC; CDR3aa: CASSIEPAGANVLTF
d_gene: -; v_gene: TRBV2; j_gene: TRBJ2-3; abundance: -; CDR3nt: TGTGCCAGCAGTGAGGGCGCCTCGGGAACGCAGTATTTT; CDR3aa: CASSEGASGTQYF
d_gene: TRBD2; v_gene: TRBV11-2; j_gene: TRBJ2-3; abundance: -; CDR3nt: TGTGCCAGCAGCTTAACCTCACTAGCGGGTGCGACTAGCACAGATACGCAGTATTTT; CDR3aa: CASSLTSLAGATSTDTQYF
d_gene: TRBD1; v_gene: TRBV7-8; j_gene: TRBJ1-1; abundance: few; CDR3nt: TGTGCCAGCAGCGAGCACCCGAGGGACAGACCGCACACTGAAGCTTTCTTT; CDR3aa: CASSEHPRDRPHTEAFF
d_gene: TRBD2; v_gene: TRBV7-2; j_gene: TRBJ2-3; abundance: -; CDR3nt: TGTGCCAGCAGCTCCTTTCTTCGGGGGGGCACAGATACGCAGTATTTT; CDR3aa: CASSSFLRGGTDTQYF
d_gene: -; v_gene: TRBV18; j_gene: TRBJ1-1; abundance: few; CDR3nt: TGTGCCAGCTCACCTCTGGGAGGCAACGGGGAAGCTTTCTTT; CDR3aa: CASSPLGGNGEAFF
d_gene: TRBD2; v_gene: TRBV18; j_gene: TRBJ2-5; abundance: once; CDR3nt: TGTGCCAGCTCACCACAACTAGCGGGCCTAGAGACCCAGTACTTC; CDR3aa: CASSPQLAGLETQYF
d_gene: -; v_gene: TRBV5-5; j_gene: TRBJ1-1; abundance: few; CDR3nt: TGTGCCAGCAGCTTGGAGACCCCCGAAACAACAGTAAACACTGAAGCTTTCTTT; CDR3aa: CASSLETPETTVNTEAFF
d_gene: -; v_gene: TRBV11-2; j_gene: TRBJ1-1; abundance: -; CDR3nt: TGTGCCAGCAGCTTAGATAAACTCCAAGCTTTCTTT; CDR3aa: CASSLDKLQAFF
d_gene: TRBD2; v_gene: TRBV2; j_gene: TRBJ2-3; abundance: -; CDR3nt: TGTGCCGGGGCGGGACTACAGACAGATACGCAGTATTTT; CDR3aa: CAGAGLQTDTQYF
d_gene: TRBD2; v_gene: TRBV18; j_gene: TRBJ2-3; abundance: -; CDR3nt: TGTGCCAGCTCACCGGGGGTAGCGGGAGGCACAGATACGCAGTATTTT; CDR3aa: CASSPGVAGGTDTQYF
d_gene: -; v_gene: TRBV20-1; j_gene: TRBJ2-7; abundance: -; CDR3nt: TGCAGTGCTAGTCCCGGGATCAACTACGAGCAGTACTTC; CDR3aa: CSASPGINYEQYF
d_gene: TRBD2; v_gene: TRBV6-5; j_gene: TRBJ2-1; abundance: -; CDR3nt: TGTGCCAGCAGGAGTGGGGGGGACAATGAGCAGTTCTTC; CDR3aa: CASRSGGDNEQFF
d_gene: -; v_gene: TRBV6-9; j_gene: TRBJ2-2; abundance: once; CDR3nt: TGTGCCAGCAGTTATTGGCAGGGGTGCACCGGGGAGCTGTTTTTT; CDR3aa: CASSYWQGCTGELFF
d_gene: TRBD2; v_gene: TRBV2; j_gene: TRBJ2-5; abundance: -; CDR3nt: TGTGCCAGCAGGGGAACTAGCGGGGGGGCCTCGGGGACCCAGTACTTC; CDR3aa: CASRGTSGGASGTQYF
d_gene: TRBD1; v_gene: TRBV6-5; j_gene: TRBJ1-2; abundance: -; CDR3nt: TGTGCCAGCACCCGGACAGGGGAAGGCTACACCTTC; CDR3aa: CASTRTGEGYTF
d_gene: -; v_gene: TRBV6-5; j_gene: TRBJ1-2; abundance: -; CDR3nt: TGTGCCAGCAGTAGTCGACCAGAGGGGGAATCTGGCTACACCTTC; CDR3aa: CASSSRPEGESGYTF
d_gene: -; v_gene: TRBV5-6; j_gene: TRBJ2-1; abundance: -; CDR3nt: TGTGCCAGCAGCTTGGACACCCTCAATGAGCAGTTCTTC; CDR3aa: CASSLDTLNEQFF
d_gene: TRBD1; v_gene: TRBV12-5; j_gene: TRBJ1-4; abundance: -; CDR3nt: TGTGCTAGTGGTTCGGGACAGCTGAATGAAAAACTGTTTTTT; CDR3aa: CASGSGQLNEKLFF
d_gene: -; v_gene: TRBV7-8; j_gene: TRBJ1-4; abundance: -; CDR3nt: TGTGCCAGCAGCTTCCGCGGGGATGAAAAACTGTTTTTT; CDR3aa: CASSFRGDEKLFF
d_gene: TRBD1; v_gene: TRBV5-1; j_gene: TRBJ1-6; abundance: few; CDR3nt: TGCGCCAGCCGGACAGGGGGCGATAATTCACCCCTCCACTTT; CDR3aa: CASRTGGDNSPLHF
d_gene: -; v_gene: TRBV18; j_gene: TRBJ2-2; abundance: -; CDR3nt: TGTGCCAGCTCACCACCGGGTGGGAGAGACACCGGGGAGCTGTTTTTT; CDR3aa: CASSPPGGRDTGELFF